Listed below are T cell receptor beta chains from one sample, sequenced in a study of T cell changes during pregnancy in multiple sclerosis. Produced via immunoSEQ multiplex PCR; TCRdb's table is partial and in-frame only. This table holds some 110,000 clones, roughly nine tenths found once. Source: peripheral blood, taken before pregnancy. The source is a female donor with multiple sclerosis, enrolled in a pregnancy study. Each CDR3 is given with its conserved first and last residue. Fields, in order: V gene, clone size, J gene, D gene, CDR3 DNA, CDR3 protein. The D gene is left open where the match is weak. Size tells how often a clone was seen (once, few, many) or the class of an expanded clone, and some rows leave it out.

TRBV27	NA	TRBJ1-5	TRBD1	TGTGCCAGCAGTCCCCGGACAGGGAATCAGCCCCAGCATTTT	CASSPRTGNQPQHF
TRBV6-6	few	TRBJ2-7	NA	TGTGCCAGCAGTGCGACAAGGTACGAGCAGTACTTC	CASSATRYEQYF
TRBV2	few	TRBJ1-6	TRBD1	TGTGCCAGCAGTGCAGGGGGCACTTCACCCCTCCACTTT	CASSAGGTSPLHF
TRBV6-1	NA	TRBJ1-5	NA	TGTGCCAGCAGCCCGGGGGGCGGCAATCAGCCCCAGCATTTT	CASSPGGGNQPQHF
TRBV10-3	once	TRBJ2-1	TRBD1	TGTGCCATCAGTGGGGGACAGGGTAGCTATGGTGAGCAGTTCTTC	CAISGGQGSYGEQFF
TRBV7-3	NA	TRBJ2-1	NA	TGTGCCAGCAGCTTCGGGGACAATGAGCAGTTCTTC	CASSFGDNEQFF
TRBV2	NA	TRBJ2-1	NA	TGTGCCAGCAGGGAGACAGGTGAGAACTATGAGCAGTTCTTC	CASRETGENYEQFF
TRBV7-8	once	TRBJ2-3	TRBD2	TGTGCCAGCAACCTACGGGCGGGGGGGAACACAGATACGCAGTATTTT	CASNLRAGGNTDTQYF
TRBV4-1	NA	TRBJ2-7	NA	TGCGCCAGCAGCCAAGACGTCACAGGTACCTACGAGCAGTACTTC	CASSQDVTGTYEQYF
TRBV7-9	NA	TRBJ1-2	NA	TGTGCCAGCAGCTTAAGGACAGAAAATGGCTACACCTTC	CASSLRTENGYTF
TRBV25-1	NA	TRBJ2-2	TRBD2	TGTGCCAGCAGTCAGGCTAGCGGGTTTAACACCGGGGAGCTGTTTTTT	CASSQASGFNTGELFF
TRBV6-5	NA	TRBJ2-2	NA	TGTGCCAGCAGTTCCCTAGCGAACACCGGGGAGCTGTTTTTT	CASSSLANTGELFF
TRBV7-2	once	TRBJ1-1	NA	TGTGCCAGCAGCTTGGGCGTTTCTGAAGCTTTCTTT	CASSLGVSEAFF
TRBV11-3	NA	TRBJ1-1	TRBD1	TGTGCCAGCAGCTTGACAGGGATGAACACTGAAGCTTTCTTT	CASSLTGMNTEAFF
TRBV5-1	NA	TRBJ2-1	NA	TGCGCCAGCAGCTTGGAGGACTACCATGAGCAGTTCTTC	CASSLEDYHEQFF
TRBV5-1	NA	TRBJ1-6	NA	TGCGCCAGCAGCTTTGGACAGTTGAATTCACCCCTCCACTTT	CASSFGQLNSPLHF
TRBV18	once	TRBJ1-2	TRBD1	TGTGCCAGCGCAAGACAGGGTATCGACTATGGCTACACCTTC	CASARQGIDYGYTF
TRBV30	once	TRBJ1-4	NA	TGTGCCTGGGCGAGAAACTTTAATGAAAAACTGTTTTTT	CAWARNFNEKLFF
TRBV6-5	NA	TRBJ1-1	NA	TGTGCCAGCAGTTACGTAGTGATACGTGCCACTGAAGCTTTCTTT	CASSYVVIRATEAFF
TRBV7-9	NA	TRBJ1-2	TRBD1	TGTGCCAGCAGCAAGGGACAGGGTAACGGCTACACCTTC	CASSKGQGNGYTF
TRBV28	NA	TRBJ2-1	NA	TGTGCCAGTCAGGAACTTCACAATGAGCAGTTCTTC	CASQELHNEQFF
TRBV14	NA	TRBJ2-2	NA	TGTGCCAGCAGCCGGCACGGGGCCGGGGAGCTGTTTTTT	CASSRHGAGELFF
TRBV6-1	NA	TRBJ1-1	NA	TGTGCCAGCAGTGAAGCGAGGTATGGTGGTGAAGCTTTCTTT	CASSEARYGGEAFF
TRBV9	NA	TRBJ1-3	NA	TGTGCCAGCAGCGTGTCGTTCTCTGGAAACACCATATATTTT	CASSVSFSGNTIYF
TRBV6-1	NA	TRBJ2-1	TRBD2	TGTGCCAGCAGGGTGACTAGCGGCCTTTGGGAGCAGTTCTTC	CASRVTSGLWEQFF
TRBV6-5	NA	TRBJ2-1	TRBD2	TGTGCCAGCAGAACTAGCGGGGTTTACAATGAGCAGTTCTTC	CASRTSGVYNEQFF
TRBV7-2	NA	TRBJ1-4	NA	TGTGCCAGCAGCTTCCGACAGAATAATGAAAAACTGTTTTTT	CASSFRQNNEKLFF
TRBV13	NA	TRBJ2-2	NA	TGTGCCAGCAGCCCAGGGACTTACACCGGGGAGCTGTTTTTT	CASSPGTYTGELFF
TRBV5-1	NA	TRBJ2-7	NA	TGCGCCAGCAGCGCGACAGGTTGGGTGGGCCGGGACTACGAGCAGTACTTC	CASSATGWVGRDYEQYF
TRBV6-5	NA	TRBJ1-1	NA	TGTGCCAGCAGCCGGTCCCGAGAAACTGAAGCTTTCTTT	CASSRSRETEAFF
TRBV5-1	NA	TRBJ2-2	NA	TGCGCCAGCAGCGCCGGGTTGGGGGGCACCGGGGAGCTGTTTTTT	CASSAGLGGTGELFF
TRBV29-1	NA	TRBJ2-7	TRBD1	TGCAGCGTTGTAAGGGGGACAGCATACGAGCAGTACTTC	CSVVRGTAYEQYF
TRBV11-3	NA	TRBJ2-2	TRBD2	TGTGCCAGCAGCTTATCCCTCCGGCTAGCGGGGGAGCCTAACACCGGGGAGCTGTTTTTT	CASSLSLRLAGEPNTGELFF
TRBV6-5	NA	TRBJ1-1	NA	TGTGCCAGCAGTTGGGACAAGAAGGGCACTGAAGCTTTCTTT	CASSWDKKGTEAFF
TRBV7-2	NA	TRBJ2-1	NA	TGTGCCAGCAGGTCTTCCGGGTCAGCCTACAATGAGCAGTTCTTC	CASRSSGSAYNEQFF
TRBV7-9	NA	TRBJ2-3	TRBD2	TGTGCCAGCAGCTTACGGGGGGGCGGGGCAGATACGCAGTATTTT	CASSLRGGGADTQYF
TRBV19	once	TRBJ1-6	NA	TGTGCCACTAGCGAGGGGGTACGGAGTTCACCCCTCCACTTT	CATSEGVRSSPLHF
TRBV5-1	NA	TRBJ2-5	TRBD1	TGCGCCAGCGCAGGGGGCGCTGGGGAGACCCAGTACTTC	CASAGGAGETQYF
TRBV5-4	once	TRBJ1-2	TRBD1	TGTGCCAGCAGCTTGGGACAGGGGCCCAACTATGGCTACACCTTC	CASSLGQGPNYGYTF
TRBV28	NA	TRBJ2-2	NA	TGTGCCAGCAGTCTCCGACAGGCGCACACCGGGGAGCTGTTTTTT	CASSLRQAHTGELFF
TRBV16	NA	TRBJ2-1	TRBD1	TGTGCCAGCAGCTTAGGACAGGGGAATAGAAATGAGCAGTTCTTC	CASSLGQGNRNEQFF
TRBV2	NA	TRBJ1-1	TRBD1	TGTGCCAGCAGGAACCTCCGGGACAGTGGCGGGAACACTGAAGCTTTCTTT	CASRNLRDSGGNTEAFF
TRBV30	few	TRBJ1-6	NA	TGTGCCTGGAATACGGGAATCAATTCACCCCTCCACTTT	CAWNTGINSPLHF
TRBV6-4	NA	TRBJ2-1	TRBD2	TGTGCCAGCAGTTTCCGCGGGAGGGAGGATGAGCAGTTCTTC	CASSFRGREDEQFF